The T cell receptor (beta chain) described here comes from a study of tumor-infiltrating lymphocytes in oesophageal squamous cell carcinoma. Germline-derived CDR1 and CDR2 are MGHRA and YSYEKL. The V and J ends lost 3 bases and 4 bases respectively, with 15 bases between them. The length of the CDR3 is 15 residues. This clonotype was counted ten times or more. MiXCR, run by TCRdb on the PCR reads, gives a single entry per CDR3 protein. The sample consists of approximately 20,000 distinct CDR3 sequences, under 45% of them appearing once. Sequencing used esophageal tumor tissue. This rearrangement joins TRBV4-1 to TRBJ1-1, with a weak D call TRBD1 (5 bases). The clonotype comes from a male donor with esophageal squamous cell carcinoma. The CDR3 nucleotides are TGCGCCAGCAGCCAGGCCATTACAGGAGTCACTGAAGCTTTCTTT. Its translation is CASSQAITGVTEAFF.